The 32 T cell receptor beta chains given below trace back to one sample, sequenced in a study of blood T cells in healthy people across ages. Using a J-beta primer mix together with a sample-barcoded 5' primer, a second PCR was run for roughly 7 to 11 cycles. TCRdb processed the 5' RACE reads anew with MiXCR; each CDR3 protein has one entry. Of around 1,500,000 distinct CDR3 sequences listed, under 30% were seen once; the top ten hold more than 6%. What was sequenced was blood. These receptors were obtained from a woman in her twenties or thirties in good health.

In regard to this clonotype: A junction boundary mismatches the germline segment, possibly from a read error. The J gene is TRBJ1-1, the V gene TRBV12-3 or TRBV12-4; TRBD1 aligns across 8 bases. The CDR3 extends over 15 amino acids. CDR3 DNA: TGTGCCAGCAGTTCTACTAACAGGGGGAACGCTGAAGCTTTCTTT. Translation: CASSSTNRGNAEAFF.

This clonotype was counted only a few times. The gene calls are TRBV20-1 and TRBJ2-1; D is uncertain. Germline V lookup: CDR1 DFQATT, CDR2 SNEGSKA (reference sequence). CDR3 length equals 14 residues. V was shortened by 4 bases and J by 0 bases, with 10 bases between the two germline ends. CDR3 region: CSANLWSSYNEQFF. The CDR3, as DNA: TGCAGTGCTAATCTCTGGAGCTCCTACAATGAGCAGTTCTTC.

This clonotype was seen at least ten times. This chain joins TRBV10-3 and TRBJ2-4; perhaps D is TRBD1 or TRBD2 (5 bases each). Trimming removed 4 bases at V and 1 base at J, with 5 bases between. The CDR3 runs 13 residues. Germline lookup yields CDR1 ENHRY and CDR2 SYGVKD. This CDR3 reads CAISGGAKNIQYF. The CDR3, as DNA: TGTGCCATCAGTGGGGGGGCCAAAAACATTCAGTACTTC.

Notes on this clonotype: At one end, the junction sequence differs from germline, possibly due to a read error. This chain joins TRBV12-3 or TRBV12-4 and TRBJ2-3; 9 nucleotides match TRBD2. The CDR3 totals 15 residues. CDR3 nucleotides: TGTGCCAGCAGCTTAGCGGGGGTCAGCACAGATGCGGAGTATTTT. Translating gives CASSLAGVSTDAEYF.

In this sample, this clonotype turned up a few times. CDR3 bases: TGTGCCAGCAGTGAGGGGACACACGAGCAGTACTTC. Translated, it gives CASSEGTHEQYF. This chain uses TRBV6-1 with TRBJ2-7; tentatively, D is TRBD1 (6 bases). CDR3 length: 12 amino acids. V was shortened by 3 bases and J by 5 bases, with 8 bases between the two germline ends. From germline, CDR1 is MNHNS and CDR2 SASEGT.

This chain connects TRBV6-2 or TRBV6-3 to TRBJ2-7; TRBD2 agrees at 8 bases. The V gene's germline CDR1 is MNHEY and CDR2 SVGEGT. The ends lost 5 bases at V and 1 base at J; junction bases unmatched: 7. The CDR3 has 15 amino acids. This CDR3 reads CASSPDSGTSYEQYF. The CDR3 DNA reads TGTGCCAGCAGTCCCGATAGCGGGACTTCCTACGAGCAGTACTTC.

The chain joins TRBV5-1 to TRBJ1-3; D is possibly TRBD1 (6 bases). The CDR3 extends over 12 amino acids. Germline assignment: CDR1 SGHRS and CDR2 YFSETQ. V lost 7 bases to trimming and J lost 3 bases, with 8 bases between them. CDR3 sequence (DNA): TGCGCCAGCCGACAGGATGGAAACACCATATATTTT. This gives the protein CASRQDGNTIYF.

This clonotype was observed a handful of times. This sequence joins TRBV5-4 and TRBJ2-5; a weak D match, TRBD1 (6 bases). Trimming stripped 1 base from V and 3 bases from J, with 10 bases between. CDR1 and CDR2 (germline): SGHNT, YYREEE (reference sequence). The CDR3 is 14 amino acids. The CDR3 DNA sequence: TGTGCCAGCAGCTTGAGGGGGATGAAAGAGACCCAGTACTTC. The encoded protein is CASSLRGMKETQYF.

As for this clonotype: A read error may produce the germline difference seen at one junction end. CDR3 sequence reads: CASSTNGDFNSPLHF. DNA of the CDR3: TGCGCCAGCAGCACGAACGGGGACTTCAATTCGCCCCTCCACTTT. The chain combines TRBV5-1 with TRBJ1-6; D may be TRBD1 (5 bases). The CDR3 consists of 15 residues. CDR1 and CDR2 (germline): SGHRS, YFSETQ. Drawing the rest from reference TRBV5-1 and TRBJ1-6, the complete variable domain is KAGVTQTPRYLIKTRGQQVTLSCSPISGHRSVSWYQQTPGQGLQFLFEYFSETQRNKGNFPGRFSGRQFSNSRSEMNVSTLELGDSALYLCASSTNGDFNSPLHFGNGTRLTVT.

V and J are TRBV5-5 and TRBJ1-6; TRBD1 might be the D (6 bases). Per germline, CDR1 SGHKS and CDR2 YYEKEE (reference sequence). Trimming left V 0 bases short and J 13 bases short, with 14 bases between. The CDR3 is 14 residues long. The CDR3 spells CASSLGTANRPLHF. The CDR3 DNA reads as TGTGCCAGCAGCTTGGGGACAGCAAATCGGCCCCTCCACTTT.

The V gene is TRBV7-2, the J gene TRBJ2-7; D unclear. Germline V gives CDR1 SGHTA, CDR2 FQGNSA. V gave up 0 bases and J gave up 7 bases, with 13 bases separating them. The CDR3 loop spans 14 amino acids. CDR3 bases: TGTGCCAGCAGCTTAGCTCCCAGCCCCCCAGAGCAGTACTTC. Protein sequence: CASSLAPSPPEQYF.

This clonotype occurred many times. This CDR3 reads CASSADLIQETQYF. DNA of the CDR3: TGTGCCAGCAGCGCGGACTTGATACAAGAGACCCAGTACTTC. The chain employs TRBV9 and TRBJ2-5; D perhaps matches TRBD2 (5 bases). The CDR3 sequence is 14 residues long. Trimming left V 3 bases short and J 2 bases short, with 11 bases between. The germline V gene encodes CDR1 SGDLS and CDR2 YYNGEE.

This clonotype has ten or more counts. The rearrangement uses TRBV15 and TRBJ2-5; weak D call: TRBD1 (6 bases). V was trimmed by 0 bases and J by 4 bases, leaving 18 bases between them. This CDR3 comprises 17 residues. Per germline, CDR1 LNHNV and CDR2 YYDKDF (reference sequence). Written as DNA, the CDR3 is TGTGCCACCAGCAGAGATGGCAGGGGAATTGAGGGAGAGACCCAGTACTTC. Translation gives CATSRDGRGIEGETQYF.

There are a few counts of this clonotype. The chain joins TRBV7-8 to TRBJ2-7; the D is unclear. Germline V gene sequence: CDR1 SGHVS, CDR2 FQNEAQ. Trimming removed 1 base at V and 2 bases at J, with 15 bases between. This CDR3 is 16 amino acids long. DNA of the CDR3: TGTGCCAGCAGCTTAGTTCAACGGGTCTCACCCTACGAGCAGTACTTC. Translation: CASSLVQRVSPYEQYF.

The V call is TRBV20-1, the J call TRBJ2-3, with TRBD2 matching over 11 bases. The CDR3 length is 18 residues. The V gene's germline CDR1 is DFQATT and CDR2 SNEGSKA (reference sequence). The trim removed 0 bases at V and 2 bases at J, leaving 10 bases unmatched. CDR3 in amino acids: CSAREALRLAGLTDTQYF. The CDR3 nucleotides are TGCAGTGCTAGAGAGGCCCTCAGACTAGCGGGGCTCACAGATACGCAGTATTTT.

This clonotype was counted at least ten times. The chain combines TRBV3-1 with TRBJ2-7; no definite D call. This CDR3 contains 14 residues. V lost 4 bases, J lost 5 bases, and 15 bases lay in between. Germline V gives CDR1 LGHDT, CDR2 YNNKEL (reference sequence). CDR3 DNA sequence: TGTGCCAGCAGCCCCGCGGAAGGGCCTCACGAGCAGTACTTC. Residues: CASSPAEGPHEQYF.

Of note for this clonotype: A much larger clone differs by one base, so this may be a read error. This rearrangement joins TRBV20-1 to TRBJ2-7; no definite D call. The CDR3 contains 11 residues. V gave up 6 bases and J gave up 5 bases, with 11 bases separating them. Per germline, CDR1 DFQATT and CDR2 SNEGSKA (reference sequence). The CDR3 nucleotides are TGCAGTGCGCGAAGGTGCCACGAGCAGTACTTC. Amino acids: CSARRCHEQYF.

V and J are TRBV9 and TRBJ2-1; D not resolved. Judging by the DNA end, TRBJ2-7 fits better; the J call may be wrong. This CDR3 is 16 amino acids long. Germline CDR1 is SGDLS and CDR2 is YYNGEE. CDR3 sequence (DNA): TGTGCCAGCAGCGAGACCACAGCGCCCCTCTACAATGAGCAGTACTTC. This codes for CASSETTAPLYNEQYF.

V and J are TRBV27 and TRBJ1-5; D might be TRBD1 (5 bases). This CDR3 comprises 16 residues. With 5 bases removed from V and 2 bases from J, the gap between germline ends came to 16 bases. The V gene's germline CDR1 is MNHEY and CDR2 SMNVEV (reference sequence). CDR3 sequence: CASSPRQIMRNQPQHF. The CDR3 DNA reads TGTGCCAGCAGTCCGCGACAGATTATGCGCAATCAGCCCCAGCATTTT.

This chain connects TRBV6-5 to TRBJ2-1; perhaps TRBD2 as D (6 bases). This CDR3 is 18 amino acids long. V was pared by 3 bases and J by 8 bases, with 26 bases between. CDR1 and CDR2 from the germline V gene are MNHEY and SVGAGI. The CDR3 reads CASSYQAYATGSIDEQFF. CDR3 nucleotide sequence: TGTGCCAGCAGTTATCAAGCATATGCTACCGGGAGTATAGATGAGCAGTTCTTC.

This clonotype was observed at least ten times. CDR3 region: CASSGRGEYEQYF. DNA of the CDR3: TGTGCCAGCAGCGGCCGGGGAGAATACGAGCAGTACTTC. The rearrangement links TRBV11-2 to TRBJ2-7; TRBD2 might be the D (5 bases). Germline-derived CDR1 and CDR2 are SGHAT and FQNNGV. Trimming removed 5 bases at V and 4 bases at J, with 12 bases between. The CDR3 sequence is 13 residues long.

This clonotype appeared a few times. CDR3 sequence: CASSEQGAETQYF. In nucleotides, the CDR3 is TGTGCCAGCAGCGAACAGGGTGCCGAGACCCAGTACTTC. The chain joins TRBV7-2 to TRBJ2-5; D is possibly TRBD1 (6 bases). CDR3 length: 13 amino acids. V lost 5 bases and J 5 bases, leaving 12 bases between the germline ends. CDR1 and CDR2 (germline): SGHTA, FQGNSA.

The chain links TRBV6-1 to TRBJ1-4; D ambiguous. The CDR3 extends over 15 amino acids. Germline V gives CDR1 MNHNS, CDR2 SASEGT. With 6 bases removed from V and 1 base from J, the gap between germline ends came to 12 bases. Written as DNA, the CDR3 is TGTGCCAGCAGCGAACGGGAGATAACTAATGAAAAACTGTTTTTT. Translating gives CASSEREITNEKLFF.

This clonotype has at least ten counts. The chain carries TRBV18 and TRBJ2-5; 9 bases are a match to TRBD1. The junction had 13 bases not matched to a gene; V was cut back by 3 bases and J by 5 bases. Germline V gene lookup returns CDR1 KGHSH and CDR2 LQKENI. The CDR3 is 17 amino acids. CDR3 DNA sequence: TGTGCCAGCTCACCGTCCGGGACAGGGTCCCTTCAGGAGACCCAGTACTTC. Amino acids: CASSPSGTGSLQETQYF.

On this clonotype itself: A much more abundant neighbour one base away suggests this may be a read error. The CDR3 DNA is TGTGCCAGCAGTTACTGGGTTAGAGAGACCCAGTACTTC. Protein: CASSYWVRETQYF. V gene TRBV6-6 combines with J gene TRBJ2-5; D call uncertain. The V end was cut by 1 base, the J end by 4 bases, with 7 bases between. The CDR3 has 13 amino acids. Germline CDR1 MNHNY, CDR2 SVGAGI (reference sequence).

The chain joins TRBV15 to TRBJ1-5, with no clear D. The CDR3 loop spans 17 amino acids. Deletions cut 1 base from V and 0 bases from J, with 13 bases between. Germline V gives CDR1 LNHNV, CDR2 YYDKDF (reference sequence). The CDR3 protein is CATSRGGSSYSNQPQHF. The CDR3 DNA follows: TGTGCCACCAGCAGAGGTGGGTCCTCGTATAGCAATCAGCCCCAGCATTTT.

As for this clonotype: The junction and the germline gene differ at one end; a read error may be behind it. The chain combines TRBV10-3 with TRBJ2-3; D is ambiguous. The CDR3 loop spans 13 amino acids. Per germline, CDR1 ENHRY and CDR2 SYGVKD. CDR3 in DNA: TGTACCATCAAGTATCCCGACACAGATACGCAGTATTTT. This encodes CTIKYPDTDTQYF.

This chain links TRBV6-5 with TRBJ1-2; D remains unclear. Germline V gene data show CDR1 as MNHEY and CDR2 as SVGAGI. With 5 bases removed from V and 7 bases from J, the gap between germline ends came to 14 bases. There are 13 residues in the CDR3. In nucleotides, the CDR3 is TGTGCCAGCAGTCGTTCCGGGAGAACTGGCTACACCTTC. This codes for CASSRSGRTGYTF.

This clonotype was found a few times. The chain recombines TRBV7-9 with TRBJ1-1; D is undetermined. This CDR3 comprises 12 residues. The ends were cut back, 3 bases at V and 5 bases at J, with 7 bases in the middle. Germline assignment: CDR1 SEHNR and CDR2 FQNEAQ (reference sequence). CDR3 region: CASSFRETEAFF. Written as DNA, the CDR3 is TGTGCCAGCAGCTTTCGGGAAACTGAAGCTTTCTTT. The complete variable domain, with remaining parts taken from reference TRBV7-9 and TRBJ1-1, reads DTGVSQNPRHKITKRGQNVTFRCDPISEHNRLYWYRQTLGQGPEFLTYFQNEAQLEKSRLLSDRFSAERPKGSFSTLEIQRTEQGDSAMYLCASSFRETEAFFGQGTRLTVV.

The V gene is TRBV6-2 or TRBV6-3, the J gene TRBJ2-1; the D gene is possibly TRBD2 (6 bases). Trimming pared 2 bases from V and 10 bases from J, leaving 9 bases between. The CDR3 sequence is 12 residues long. Germline V gene sequence: CDR1 MNHEY, CDR2 SVGEGT. The CDR3 protein is CASSYQRAEQFF. CDR3 in DNA: TGTGCCAGCAGTTACCAGCGGGCCGAGCAGTTCTTC.

The sample holds a few counts of this clonotype. This chain links TRBV28 with TRBJ2-7; no clear D gene. Trimming pared 6 bases from V and 5 bases from J, leaving 23 bases between. The CDR3 runs 16 residues. Germline CDR1 reads MDHEN; CDR2 reads SYDVKM. CDR3 coding DNA: TGTGCCAGCAGCCTAACGATTCCGGCTGGGGTCCACGAGCAGTACTTC. This sequence encodes CASSLTIPAGVHEQYF.

The chain combines TRBV4-1 with TRBJ2-2; 16 bases line up with TRBD2. The CDR3 contains 18 residues. The germline V gene encodes CDR1 MGHRA and CDR2 YSYEKL. The junction had 6 bases not matched to a gene; V was cut back by 4 bases and J by 4 bases. CDR3 DNA: TGCGCCAGCAGCCGGGGACTAGCGGGGGGGCAGGGCACCGGGGAGCTGTTTTTT. It encodes CASSRGLAGGQGTGELFF.